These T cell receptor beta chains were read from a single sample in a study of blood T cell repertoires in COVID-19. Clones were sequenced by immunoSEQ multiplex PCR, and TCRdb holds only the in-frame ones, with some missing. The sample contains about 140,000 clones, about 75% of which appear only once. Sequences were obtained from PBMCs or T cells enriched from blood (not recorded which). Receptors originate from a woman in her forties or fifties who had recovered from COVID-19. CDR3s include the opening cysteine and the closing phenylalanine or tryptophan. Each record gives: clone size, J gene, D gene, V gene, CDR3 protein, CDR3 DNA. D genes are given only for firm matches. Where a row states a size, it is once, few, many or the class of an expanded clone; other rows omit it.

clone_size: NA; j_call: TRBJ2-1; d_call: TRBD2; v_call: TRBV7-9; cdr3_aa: CASSFELAGAGTFF; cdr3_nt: TGTGCCAGCAGCTTTGAGCTAGCGGGCGCTGGGACGTTCTTC
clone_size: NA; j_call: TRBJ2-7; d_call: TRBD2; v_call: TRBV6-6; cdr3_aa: CATSGSSYEQYF; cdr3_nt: TGTGCCACTAGCGGGAGCTCCTACGAGCAGTACTTC
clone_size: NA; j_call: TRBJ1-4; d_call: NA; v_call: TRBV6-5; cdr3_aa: CASSYSWDKTNEKLFF; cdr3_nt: TGTGCCAGCAGTTACTCGTGGGACAAGACTAATGAAAAACTGTTTTTT
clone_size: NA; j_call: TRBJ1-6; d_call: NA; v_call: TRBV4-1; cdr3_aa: CASSQDVGQRNSPLHF; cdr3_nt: TGCGCCAGCAGCCAAGATGTTGGACAGAGAAATTCACCCCTCCACTTT
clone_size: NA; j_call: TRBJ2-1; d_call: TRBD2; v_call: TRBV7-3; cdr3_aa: CASSFTSGWGNEQFF; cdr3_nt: TGTGCCAGCAGCTTCACTAGCGGTTGGGGGAATGAGCAGTTCTTC
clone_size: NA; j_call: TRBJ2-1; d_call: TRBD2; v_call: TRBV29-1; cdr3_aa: CSVAPASGGNEQFF; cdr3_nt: TGCAGCGTGGCCCCAGCTAGCGGGGGAAATGAGCAGTTCTTC
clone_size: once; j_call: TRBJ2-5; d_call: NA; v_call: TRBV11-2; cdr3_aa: CASSNIQETQYF; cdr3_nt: TGTGCCAGCAGCAACATACAAGAGACCCAGTACTTC
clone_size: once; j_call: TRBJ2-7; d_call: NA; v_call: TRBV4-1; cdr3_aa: CASSQASWDTLEQYF; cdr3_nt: TGCGCCAGCAGCCAAGCTTCTTGGGACACCTTAGAGCAGTACTTC
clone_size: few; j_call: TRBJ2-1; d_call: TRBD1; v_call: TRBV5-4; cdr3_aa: CASSFPPGGNNEQFF; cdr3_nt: TGTGCCAGCAGCTTTCCGCCAGGGGGTAACAATGAGCAGTTCTTC
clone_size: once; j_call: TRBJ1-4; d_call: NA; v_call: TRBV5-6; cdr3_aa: CASSLALRNEKLFF; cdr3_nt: TGTGCCAGCAGCTTAGCCCTGCGGAATGAAAAACTGTTTTTT
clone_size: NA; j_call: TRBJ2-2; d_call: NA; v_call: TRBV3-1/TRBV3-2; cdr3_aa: CASSQQGLELFF; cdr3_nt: TGTGCCAGCAGCCAACAGGGACTGGAGCTGTTTTTT
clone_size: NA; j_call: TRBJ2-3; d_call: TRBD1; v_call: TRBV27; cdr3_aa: CASRTRQGSRTDTQYF; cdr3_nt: TGTGCCAGCAGAACTAGACAGGGTTCCAGGACAGATACGCAGTATTTT
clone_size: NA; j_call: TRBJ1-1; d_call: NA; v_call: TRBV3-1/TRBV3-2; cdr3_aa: CASSHLTGNTEAFF; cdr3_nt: TGTGCCAGCAGCCACCTGACAGGGAACACTGAAGCTTTCTTT
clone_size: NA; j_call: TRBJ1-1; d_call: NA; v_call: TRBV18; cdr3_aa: CASSDPDRNTEAFF; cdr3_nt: TGTGCCAGCTCGGACCCCGACAGGAACACTGAAGCTTTCTTT
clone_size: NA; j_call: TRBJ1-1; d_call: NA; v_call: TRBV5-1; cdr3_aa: CASSLAQARGTEAFF; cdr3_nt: TGCGCCAGCAGCTTGGCCCAAGCCAGGGGCACTGAAGCTTTCTTT
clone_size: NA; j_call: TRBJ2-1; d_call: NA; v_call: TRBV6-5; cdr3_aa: CASSRGATDNEQFF; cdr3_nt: TGTGCCAGCAGTCGGGGGGCGACAGACAATGAGCAGTTCTTC